This TCR beta chain was sequenced in a study of T cells in Graves' hyperthyroidism and ophthalmopathy. Study outcomes and limitations: Stable hyperthyroidism and ophthalmopathy were separated using 13 V-J signatures.

This clonotype was counted only a few times. Its antigen is undetermined. RNA transcripts provided the source from which TCR beta CDR3 regions were amplified. Primed by the HTBI set, a first-round RT-PCR was run on the TCR CDR3. TCRdb fed the multiplex PCR reads into MiXCR, producing one record per CDR3 protein. Among approximately 380,000 distinct CDR3 sequences listed, approximately 18% were seen once. In the ophthalmopathy cohort, Clinical Activity Score was at least 3, NOSPECS grade at least 4, and duration under 3 months. Germline assignment: CDR1 LNHDA and CDR2 SQIVND (reference sequence). Trimming cost V 3 bases and J 5 bases, with 14 bases left between them. The CDR3 consists of 15 residues.

What was sequenced was blood. The V and J genes are TRBV19 and TRBJ1-5, with D hard to call. The receptor was isolated from a man between 18 and 35 years old with Graves' ophthalmopathy. DNA of the CDR3: TGTGCCAGTAGTATCGAGACCCAATTCTATCAGCCCCAGCATTTT. It is translated as CASSIETQFYQPQHF.